Here is one TCR beta chain with its context. In this sample, this clonotype turned up a few times. Its antigen is not yet known. Base quality data are lacking; no much larger clone is found one base away. The data belong to a study of post-analysis software for immune sequencing data (dated by TCRdb to about 2015). About the full investigation: The recorded disease courses included relapsing-remitting, secondary progressive and progressive-relapsing multiple sclerosis, and some patients had no subtype annotation. The patient repertoires were set against 10 or so previously published healthy control repertoires from donors whose ages ranged from 6 to 25 years. A subset of samples was prepared in parallel using single-end sample barcoding, then pooled and co-amplified after Illumina adapter ligation. Broad study findings and their caveats: Multiple sclerosis patients had significantly lower normalized Chao1 diversity than controls, a result that suggests substantial peripheral T-cell clonal expansion. Direct clustering with F measure revealed strong co-clustering of samples prepared in the same batch, which led to a batch-effect correction. The control group was slightly older than the multiple sclerosis patient group.

Libraries were built with PCR. This sample was sequenced with an Illumina HiSeq 2500. To reduce PCR and sequencing biases, unique molecular identifiers were incorporated into the TCR beta cDNA libraries. Roughly 0.5 million cDNA molecules were obtained per 1 to 10 million input T cells, so each molecule approximated one T cell. The patient libraries were prepared and sequenced with the same protocol used for the earlier healthy control dataset. Samples belonging to the same batch were prepared together, multiplexed and sequenced on a shared HiSeq lane. The authors' pipeline ran thus. MIGEC was used to process the raw barcoded reads, and molecular identifier groups with only a single read were discarded before consensus assembly and CDR3 extraction. VDJtools was used for post-analysis of the clonotype tables, and diversity was normalized by down-sampling every dataset to the size of the smallest sample. In repertoire overlap clustering, CDR3 amino acid sequences, but not nucleotide sequences, were matched to correct batch-related cross-sample contamination. TCRdb trimmed public reads at Q25 via fastp, called clones via MiXCR and kept in-frame beta chains. Here each entry gathers all rows of one CDR3 protein and keeps the most common genes and DNA. For this entry, the V and J calls and clone size follow TCRdb and not the study's own pipeline. The sample includes roughly 200,000 distinct CDR3 sequences, with 29% observed a single time. The top ten clones comprise around 3.2% of the sample.

To demonstrate the VDJtools post-analysis software, the study profiled TCR beta repertoires from the peripheral blood of about 13 young patients with multiple sclerosis. The multiple sclerosis patients were children and adolescents between about 6 and 16 years of age. The sequencing sample was made of blood. This TCR was sampled from a girl aged 2-17 years with multiple sclerosis.

In nucleotide form, the sequence is TGCGCCAGCAGCTTCCGGACGCAAGCTAACTATGGCTACACCTTC. Its protein is CASSFRTQANYGYTF. The sequence joins TRBV5-1 to TRBJ1-2; no confident D gene assignment can be made. Measured from the cysteine to the phenylalanine, the CDR3 is 15 residues long. This entry keeps only the CDR3 DNA: 45 bases, framed from base 1. CDR1 and CDR2, per the germline V gene, are SGHRS and YFSETQ. V lost 2 bases and J lost 0 bases; the stretch between them is 11 bases long.